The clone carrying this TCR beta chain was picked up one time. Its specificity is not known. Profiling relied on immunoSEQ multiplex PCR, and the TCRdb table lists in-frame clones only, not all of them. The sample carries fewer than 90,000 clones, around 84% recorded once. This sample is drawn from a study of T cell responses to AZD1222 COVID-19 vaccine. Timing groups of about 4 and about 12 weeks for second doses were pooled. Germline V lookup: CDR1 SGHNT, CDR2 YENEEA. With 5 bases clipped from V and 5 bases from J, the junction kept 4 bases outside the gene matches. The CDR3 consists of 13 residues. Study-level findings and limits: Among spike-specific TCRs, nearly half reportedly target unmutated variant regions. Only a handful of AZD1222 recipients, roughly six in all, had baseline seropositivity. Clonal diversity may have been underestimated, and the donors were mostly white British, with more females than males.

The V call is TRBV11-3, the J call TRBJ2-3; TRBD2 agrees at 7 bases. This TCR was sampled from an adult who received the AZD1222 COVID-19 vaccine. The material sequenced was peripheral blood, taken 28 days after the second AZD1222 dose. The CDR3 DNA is TGTGCCAGCAGCCTTCGGGGGGAAGATACGCAGTATTTT. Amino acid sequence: CASSLRGEDTQYF. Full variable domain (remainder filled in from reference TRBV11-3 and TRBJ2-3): EAGVVQSPRYKIIEKKQPVAFWCNPISGHNTLYWYLQNLGQGPELLIRYENEEAVDDSQLPKDRFSAERLKGVDSTLKIQPAELGDSAVYLCASSLRGEDTQYFGPGTRLTVL.